A single sample gave rise to the 20 T cell receptor beta chains below, sequenced in a study of patients and donors after allogeneic stem cell transplantation. MiXCR was run by TCRdb on the RT-PCR reads, yielding one entry per CDR3 protein. There are around 200,000 distinct CDR3 sequences in the sample; roughly 38% occur only once, and 11% lies in the top ten. Sequences were obtained from blood, either unsorted or a sorted T cell fraction (not recorded which). The receptors here all came from a human donor who was either an allogeneic HSCT recipient or a stem cell or donor lymphocyte infusion donor (not recorded which). It is not recorded whose cells these are; they may come from a transplant donor.

This clonotype has just a few counts. The chain employs TRBV4-3 and TRBJ1-1; D gene unclear. Germline CDR1 LGHNA, CDR2 YSLEER. CDR3 length equals 13 residues. V was trimmed by 0 bases and J by 9 bases, leaving 11 bases between them. The CDR3 DNA is TGCGCCAGCAGCCAAGAAGGAAGGCAGAAAGCTTTCTTT. It yields the protein CASSQEGRQKAFF.

This chain uses TRBV10-2 with TRBJ1-6, with 9 bases fitting TRBD1. The CDR3 runs 12 residues. Germline trimming cut 8 bases from V and 9 bases from J; bases unmatched to any gene: 2. CDR1 is WSHSY and CDR2 is SAAADI in the germline V gene. The CDR3 bases are TGCGCCAGCGGGGACAGGGCTTCACCCCTCCACTTT. Its protein product is CASGDRASPLHF.

This clonotype was observed at least ten times. The J gene is TRBJ2-2, the V gene TRBV7-9; D unclear. Germline V CDR1 and CDR2: SEHNR, FQNEAQ (reference sequence). V dropped 1 base and J dropped 3 bases, with 3 bases sitting between them. This CDR3 has 13 amino acids. The chain's CDR3 is CASSLEDTGELFF. CDR3 DNA: TGTGCCAGCAGCTTAGAGGACACCGGGGAGCTGTTTTTT.

This chain uses TRBV5-1 with TRBJ2-2; D remains unclear. The V gene lost 3 bases and the J gene lost 1 base, with 1 base spanning the gap. Germline V lookup: CDR1 SGHRS, CDR2 YFSETQ. This CDR3 is 12 amino acids long. The CDR3 is CASSWNTGELFF. The CDR3 DNA is TGCGCCAGCAGCTGGAACACCGGGGAGCTGTTTTTT.

This chain links TRBV12-3 or TRBV12-4 with TRBJ1-2; tentatively, D is TRBD1 (5 bases). V gave up 6 bases and J gave up 4 bases, with 18 bases separating them. The CDR3 consists of 15 residues. The CDR3 loop is CASRPLGGTAYGYTF. The CDR3 region has the DNA TGTGCCAGCAGGCCCCTGGGGGGGACGGCCTATGGCTACACCTTC.

This rearrangement joins TRBV5-1 to TRBJ2-7; 10 bases agree with TRBD1. The CDR3 extends over 14 amino acids. Germline CDR1 is SGHRS and CDR2 is YFSETQ. Losses at the gene ends were 2 bases for V and 3 bases for J; bases not matched to a gene: 2. Written as DNA, the CDR3 is TGCGCCAGCAGCTTTGGACAGGGGGGCTACGAGCAGTACTTC. As protein: CASSFGQGGYEQYF.

This chain joins TRBV21-1 and TRBJ2-2; the D segment call TRBD1 is taken from the table without a DNA check. TRBV21-1 is recorded as a pseudogene. The CDR3 consists of 19 residues. The DNA for the CDR3 is TGTGCCAGCAGCGTCCGGGACAGGGCTAGCCTCGCGAACACCGGGGAGCTGTTTTTT. It is translated as CASSVRDRASLANTGELFF.

This chain uses TRBV5-1 with TRBJ2-3; unclear D gene. CDR3 length equals 15 residues. V lost 2 bases and J lost 1, with 11 bases in between. Germline V gene lookup returns CDR1 SGHRS and CDR2 YFSETQ. CDR3 amino acids: CASSFGPVRTDTQYF. The CDR3 DNA follows: TGCGCCAGCAGCTTCGGGCCTGTTCGCACAGATACGCAGTATTTT.

The rearrangement joins TRBV5-1 to TRBJ2-3; a weak D match, TRBD1 (5 bases). V was pared by 0 bases and J by 3 bases, with 11 bases between. This CDR3 has 15 amino acids. The germline V gene encodes CDR1 SGHRS and CDR2 YFSETQ. The CDR3 loop is CASSLATTETDTQYF. CDR3 bases: TGCGCCAGCAGCTTGGCCACGACAGAGACAGATACGCAGTATTTT.

Ten or more counts support this clonotype. The chain joins TRBV7-2 to TRBJ1-5; 7 bases fit TRBD1. The CDR3 has 13 residues. Losses at the gene ends were 8 bases for V and 5 bases for J; bases not matched to a gene: 6. The germline gives CDR1 SGHTA, CDR2 FQGNSA. Here the CDR3 DNA reads TGTGCCAGCTCACCAGACAGGGATCAGCCCCAGCATTTT. It translates to CASSPDRDQPQHF. Full variable domain (outside the CDR3, taken from reference TRBV7-2 and TRBJ1-5): GAGVSQSPSNKVTEKGKDVELRCDPISGHTALYWYRQSLGQGLEFLIYFQGNSAPDKSGLPSDRFSAERTGGSVSTLTIQRTQQEDSAVYLCASSPDRDQPQHFGDGTRLSIL.

The sample holds a few counts of this clonotype. The chain combines TRBV10-3 with TRBJ1-1; the D is unclear. Germline V gives CDR1 ENHRY, CDR2 SYGVKD. Between the trimmed V and J ends, which lost 6 bases and 0 bases, there was a span of 8 bases. This CDR3 is 13 amino acids long. The CDR3 is CAIRGPMNTEAFF. The CDR3 DNA is TGTGCCATCAGGGGTCCCATGAACACTGAAGCTTTCTTT.

This rearrangement joins TRBV5-1 to TRBJ1-5, with a tentative D call TRBD1 (6 bases). V was clipped by 3 bases and J by 9 bases, with 10 bases between them. The CDR3 runs to 12 residues. Per germline, CDR1 SGHRS and CDR2 YFSETQ. CDR3 DNA: TGCGCCAGCAGCTCGGACAGTGGGCCCCAGCATTTT. Its translation: CASSSDSGPQHF.

This clonotype has more than one count but fewer than ten. The rearrangement uses TRBV29-1 and TRBJ1-2, with D possibly TRBD1 on 6 matching bases. Germline CDR1 reads SQVTM; CDR2 reads ANQGSEA. The CDR3 extends over 13 amino acids. V dropped 0 bases and J dropped 5 bases, with 10 bases sitting between them. The CDR3 here is CSVEEHRGYGYTF. The CDR3 DNA reads as TGCAGCGTTGAAGAACATAGGGGGTATGGCTACACCTTC.

V gene TRBV6-6 combines with J gene TRBJ2-5; the D is unclear. Germline values: CDR1 MNHNY, CDR2 SVGAGI (reference sequence). The CDR3 is 14 residues long. V was trimmed by 2 bases and J by 1 base, leaving 8 bases between them. The DNA for the CDR3 is TGTGCCAGCAGTTACGAACCTCTCCAAGAGACCCAGTACTTC. Protein: CASSYEPLQETQYF.

The chain joins TRBV4-1 to TRBJ2-4; 7 nucleotides agree with TRBD2. V was pared by 1 base and J by 9 bases, with 0 bases of the junction left unmatched. Germline CDR1 MGHRA, CDR2 YSYEKL. The CDR3 contains 12 residues. CDR3 sequence: CASSQGGGIQYF. CDR3 bases: TGCGCCAGCAGCCAAGGGGGGGGCATTCAGTACTTC.

This clonotype was observed a few times. One end of the junction fails to match germline, which may point to a read error. The J gene is TRBJ1-2, the V gene TRBV3-1; unclear D gene. This CDR3 has 11 amino acids. Germline loops: CDR1 LGHDT, CDR2 YNNKEL (reference sequence). CDR3 sequence (DNA): TGTGCCAGCAGCCAAGTCGGTCAAACCAGCTTC. It is translated as CASSQVGQTSF.

This clonotype was detected a few times. The J gene is TRBJ2-3, the V gene TRBV12-3 or TRBV12-4; 9 bases are a match to TRBD2. V was clipped by 2 bases and J by 0 bases; unmatched bases: 9. The CDR3 has 18 residues. CDR3 DNA: TGTGCCAGCAGTTTAAAGCTTGGACTAGCGAGTAGCACAGATACGCAGTATTTT. It codes for CASSLKLGLASSTDTQYF.

This chain links TRBV7-3 with TRBJ1-4; D possibly corresponds to TRBD1 (6 bases). V was pared by 2 bases and J by 8 bases, with 9 bases between. This CDR3 has 13 residues. CDR1 is SGHTA, CDR2 FQGTGA, per germline. The CDR3 loop is CASSLYQGEKLFF. The CDR3, as DNA: TGTGCCAGCAGCTTATATCAGGGGGAAAAACTGTTTTTT.

This clonotype was counted only a few times. An end of the junction differs from the germline gene, which may be a read error. The rearrangement uses TRBV5-1 and TRBJ1-1, with 9 bases aligning to TRBD1. The CDR3 has 14 amino acids. The germline V gene encodes CDR1 SGHRS and CDR2 YFSETQ. The CDR3 nucleotides are TGTGCCAGCAGTCCGGGACAGGGCCACACTGAAGCTTTCTTT. Its protein is CASSPGQGHTEAFF.

This chain uses TRBV29-1 with TRBJ2-7; 11 nucleotides agree with TRBD1. Germline V gives CDR1 SQVTM, CDR2 ANQGSEA. The CDR3 runs to 12 residues. J lost 4 bases, V lost 7 bases, and 3 bases had no gene match. CDR3 nucleotide sequence: TGCAGCGGGGGACAGGGGGAATACGAGCAGTACTTC. Translation: CSGGQGEYEQYF.